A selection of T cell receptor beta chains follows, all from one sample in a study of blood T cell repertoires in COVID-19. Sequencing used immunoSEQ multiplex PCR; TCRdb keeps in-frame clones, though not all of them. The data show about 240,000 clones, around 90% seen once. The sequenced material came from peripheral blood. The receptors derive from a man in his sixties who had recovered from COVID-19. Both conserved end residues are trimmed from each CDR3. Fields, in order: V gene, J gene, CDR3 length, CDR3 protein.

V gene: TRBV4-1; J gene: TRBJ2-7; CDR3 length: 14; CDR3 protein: ASSQDQKNLYYEQY
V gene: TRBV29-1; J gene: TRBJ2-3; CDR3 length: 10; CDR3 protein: SVQGITDTQY
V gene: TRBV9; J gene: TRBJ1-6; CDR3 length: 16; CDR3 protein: ASSTGTGGNRVNSPLH
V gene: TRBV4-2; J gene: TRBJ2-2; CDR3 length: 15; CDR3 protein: ASSPNRGQGNSGELF
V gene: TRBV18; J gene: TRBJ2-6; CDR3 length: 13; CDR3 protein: ASSHPGSGANVLT
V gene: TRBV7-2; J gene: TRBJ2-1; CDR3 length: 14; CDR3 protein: ASSLILARSYNEQF
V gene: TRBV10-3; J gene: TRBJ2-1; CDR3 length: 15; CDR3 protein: AIRGVVGNPLYNEQF
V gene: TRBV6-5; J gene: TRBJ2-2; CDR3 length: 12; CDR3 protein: ATTDRMNTGELF
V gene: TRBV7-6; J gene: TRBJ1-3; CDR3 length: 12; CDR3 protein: ASSLIARGNTIY
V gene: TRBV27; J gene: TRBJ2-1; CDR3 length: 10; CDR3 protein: ASGQNYNEQF
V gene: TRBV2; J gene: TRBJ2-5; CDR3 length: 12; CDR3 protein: ASSGGGSQETQY
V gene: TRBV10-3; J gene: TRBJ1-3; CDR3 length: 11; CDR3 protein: AISEDRGNTIY
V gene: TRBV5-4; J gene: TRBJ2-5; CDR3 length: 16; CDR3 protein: ASSSPSGLAGAPETQY
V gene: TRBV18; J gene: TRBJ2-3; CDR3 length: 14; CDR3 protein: ASSPKGRGSTNTQY
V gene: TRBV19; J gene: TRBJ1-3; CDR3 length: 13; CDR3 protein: ASNDYRGGRNTIY
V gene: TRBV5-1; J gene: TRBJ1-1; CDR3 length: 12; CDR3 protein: ASTYSGTRSEAF
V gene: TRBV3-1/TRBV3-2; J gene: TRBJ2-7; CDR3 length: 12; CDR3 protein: ASSQGSYSYEQY
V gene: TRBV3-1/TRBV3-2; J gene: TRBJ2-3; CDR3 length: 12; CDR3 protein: ASSEQGQEWFGY
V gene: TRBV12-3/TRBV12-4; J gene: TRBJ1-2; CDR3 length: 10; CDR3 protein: ASTLGVYGYT
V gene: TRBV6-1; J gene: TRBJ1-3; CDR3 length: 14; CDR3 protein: ASSGGVTSAGNTIY
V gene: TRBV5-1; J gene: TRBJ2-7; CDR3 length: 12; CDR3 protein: ASSLVAGSYEQY
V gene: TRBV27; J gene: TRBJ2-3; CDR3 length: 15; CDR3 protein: ASSLSRGPSSTDTQY
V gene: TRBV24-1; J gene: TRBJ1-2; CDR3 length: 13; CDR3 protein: ATSDSRQADYGYT
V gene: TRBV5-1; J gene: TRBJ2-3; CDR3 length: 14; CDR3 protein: ASSLLAGGPVDTQY
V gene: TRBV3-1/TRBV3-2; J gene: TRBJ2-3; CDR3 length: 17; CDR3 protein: ASSPVPGLAGGHVDTQY
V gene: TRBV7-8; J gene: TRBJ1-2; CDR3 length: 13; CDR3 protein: ASSLATGNYYGYT
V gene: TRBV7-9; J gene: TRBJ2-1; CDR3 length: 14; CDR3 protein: ASSFEQGGPYNEQF
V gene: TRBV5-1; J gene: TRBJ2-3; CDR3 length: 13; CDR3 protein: ASSLTQGPTDTQY
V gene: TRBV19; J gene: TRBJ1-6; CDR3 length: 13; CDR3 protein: ASSLRGDSSSPLH
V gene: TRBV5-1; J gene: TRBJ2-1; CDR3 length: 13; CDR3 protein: ASSPAGTTYNEQF
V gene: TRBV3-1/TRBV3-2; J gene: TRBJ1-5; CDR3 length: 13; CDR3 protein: ASSAGTGGFQPQH
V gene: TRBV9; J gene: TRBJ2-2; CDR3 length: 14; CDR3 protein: ASSGIRGDGTGELF
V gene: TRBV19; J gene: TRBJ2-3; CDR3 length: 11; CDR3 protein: ASSTTGLDTQY
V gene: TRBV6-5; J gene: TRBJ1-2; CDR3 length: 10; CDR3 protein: ASTGTVWGYT
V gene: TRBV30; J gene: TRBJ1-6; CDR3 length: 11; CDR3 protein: AWSSGGFSPLH
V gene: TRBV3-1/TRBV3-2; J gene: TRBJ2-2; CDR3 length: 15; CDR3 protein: ASSLQGGQRNTGELF
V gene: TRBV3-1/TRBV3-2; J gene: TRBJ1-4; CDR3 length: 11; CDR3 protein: ATGTGRTNWLF
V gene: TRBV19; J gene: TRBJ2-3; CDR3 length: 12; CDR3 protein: ASSIGGGTDTQY
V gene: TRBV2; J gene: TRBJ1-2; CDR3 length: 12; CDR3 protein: ASSVKGQGSGYT
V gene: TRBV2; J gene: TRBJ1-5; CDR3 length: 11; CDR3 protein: ASSGTGSQPQH
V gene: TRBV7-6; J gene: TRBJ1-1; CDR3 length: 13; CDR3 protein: ASSLASSGNTEAF
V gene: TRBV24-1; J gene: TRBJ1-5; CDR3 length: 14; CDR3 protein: ATSDTDRVDNQPQH
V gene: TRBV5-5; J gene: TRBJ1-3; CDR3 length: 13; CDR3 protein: ASSLLPGIGNTIY
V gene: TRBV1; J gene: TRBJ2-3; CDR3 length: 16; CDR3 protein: TSSQDPQAVNHTDTQY
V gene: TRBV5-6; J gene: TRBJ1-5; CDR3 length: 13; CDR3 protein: ASSLGGGSNQPQH
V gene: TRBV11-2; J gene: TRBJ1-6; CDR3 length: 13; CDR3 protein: ASNTRQVLNSPLH
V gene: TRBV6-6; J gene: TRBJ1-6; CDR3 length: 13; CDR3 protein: ASSYRAGIGSPLH
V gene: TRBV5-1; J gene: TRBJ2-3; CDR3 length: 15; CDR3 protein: ASSEWTSESSTDTQY
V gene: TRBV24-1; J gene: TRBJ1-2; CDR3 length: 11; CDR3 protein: ATSDLDRVGYT
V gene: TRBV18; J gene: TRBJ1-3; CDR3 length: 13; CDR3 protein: ASSPTGGSGNTIY
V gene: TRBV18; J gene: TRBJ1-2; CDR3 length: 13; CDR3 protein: ASSPPVLGADGYT
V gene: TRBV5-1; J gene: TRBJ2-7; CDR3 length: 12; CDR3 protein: ASSSGQGVDEQY
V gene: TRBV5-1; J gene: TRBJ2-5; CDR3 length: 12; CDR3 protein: ASSGGAISETQY
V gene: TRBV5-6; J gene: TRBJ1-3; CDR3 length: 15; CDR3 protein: ASSFPWGTAPGNTIY
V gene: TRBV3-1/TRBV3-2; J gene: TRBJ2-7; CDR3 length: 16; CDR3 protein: ASSLRGLAGGPRDEQY